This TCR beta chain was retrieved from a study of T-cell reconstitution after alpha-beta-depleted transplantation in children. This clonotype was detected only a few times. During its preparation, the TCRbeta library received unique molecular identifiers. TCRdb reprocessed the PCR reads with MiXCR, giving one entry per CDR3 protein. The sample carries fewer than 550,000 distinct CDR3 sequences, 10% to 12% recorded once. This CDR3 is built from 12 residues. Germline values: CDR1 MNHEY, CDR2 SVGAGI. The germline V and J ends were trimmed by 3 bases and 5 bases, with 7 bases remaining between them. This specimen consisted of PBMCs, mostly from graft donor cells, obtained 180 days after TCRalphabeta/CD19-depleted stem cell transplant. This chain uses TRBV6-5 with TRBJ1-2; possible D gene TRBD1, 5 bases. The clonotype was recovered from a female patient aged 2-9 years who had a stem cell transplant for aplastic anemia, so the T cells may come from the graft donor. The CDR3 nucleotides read TGTGCCAGCAGTTATCAGGGATATGGCTACACCTTC. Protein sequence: CASSYQGYGYTF.